The 25 T cell receptor beta chains in this list originate from one sample, sequenced in a study of blood T cell repertoires in COVID-19 (TCRdb year 2020). The method was the immunoSEQ multiplex PCR assay. This is the immuneACCESS table as TCRdb keeps it, with only in-frame sequences that have V and J called. A part of the clones is gone; compared with another copy, unresolved V genes explain less than half, and the rest is unexplained. This sample gives about 240,000 clones in total; approximately 86% of them show up just once. The top ten clones comprise about 7% of the sample. What was sequenced was peripheral blood. Source of these receptors: a man aged 60-69 years who had recovered from COVID-19.

The rearrangement joins TRBV5-1 to TRBJ1-6; D is unclear. This CDR3 has 14 amino acids. CDR1 is SGHRS and CDR2 is YFSETQ in the germline V gene. V was clipped by 3 bases and J by 1 base, with 5 bases between them. CDR3 region: CASSSESYNSPLHF. CDR3 bases: TGCGCCAGCAGCTCCGAGTCCTATAATTCACCCCTCCACTTT. Using reference TRBV5-1 and TRBJ1-6 for the parts outside the CDR3, the full variable domain is KAGVTQTPRYLIKTRGQQVTLSCSPISGHRSVSWYQQTPGQGLQFLFEYFSETQRNKGNFPGRFSGRQFSNSRSEMNVSTLELGDSALYLCASSSESYNSPLHFGNGTRLTVT.

The chain employs TRBV11-2 and TRBJ2-7, with D unresolved. Germline V gene data show CDR1 as SGHAT and CDR2 as FQNNGV. V shed 2 bases and J shed 2 bases, with 10 bases lying between them. The CDR3 covers 14 residues. As DNA, the CDR3 is TGTGCCAGCAGCTTATCACCCAGAACCTACGAGCAGTACGTC. This codes for CASSLSPRTYEQYV.

This rearrangement joins TRBV5-4 to TRBJ2-2, with TRBD2 matching 8 bases. Germline lookup yields CDR1 SGHNT and CDR2 YYREEE (reference sequence). Germline trimming cut 6 bases from V and 4 bases from J; bases unmatched to any gene: 8. The CDR3 extends over 15 amino acids. DNA for the CDR3: TGTGCCAGCACCCAGCGGGGGCGAACCACCGGGGAGCTGTTTTTT. Protein: CASTQRGRTTGELFF.

DNA of the CDR3: TGTGCCAGCAGTCCCGGACAGGCTACCTATGGCTACACCTTC. It encodes CASSPGQATYGYTF. V and J are TRBV6-5 and TRBJ1-2, with 7 bases matching TRBD1. Trimming took 5 bases from V and 4 from J; bases not matched to a gene: 7. This CDR3 contains 14 residues. Per germline, CDR1 MNHEY and CDR2 SVGAGI.

This clone was seen just once. This sequence joins TRBV5-1 and TRBJ2-4; D remains ambiguous. This CDR3 has 14 residues. The V and J ends lost 4 bases and 0 bases respectively, with 8 bases between them. Per the germline V gene, CDR1 is SGHRS and CDR2 is YFSETQ. DNA of the CDR3: TGCGCCAGCAGCCCCGTCCCAGCCAAAAACATTCAGTACTTC. Translated, it gives CASSPVPAKNIQYF. Together with reference TRBV5-1 and TRBJ2-4, the CDR3 gives the full variable domain: KAGVTQTPRYLIKTRGQQVTLSCSPISGHRSVSWYQQTPGQGLQFLFEYFSETQRNKGNFPGRFSGRQFSNSRSEMNVSTLELGDSALYLCASSPVPAKNIQYFGAGTRLSVL.

J is TRBJ1-1 and V is TRBV5-1; 12 bases map to TRBD1. V shed 7 bases and J 1 base; nucleotides not matched to a gene: 8. CDR1 is SGHRS, CDR2 YFSETQ, per germline. The CDR3 sequence is 16 residues long. The CDR3 loop reads CASGGTGGAKNTEAFF. For the CDR3, the DNA is TGCGCCAGCGGGGGGACAGGGGGCGCAAAGAACACTGAAGCTTTCTTT.

V and J are TRBV2 and TRBJ2-5; 10 bases are shared with TRBD2. The CDR3 contains 15 residues. Germline V gene lookup returns CDR1 SNHLY and CDR2 FYNNEI. The V gene end was trimmed by 6 bases and the J gene end by 5 bases; junction bases not matched to a gene: 9. CDR3 nucleotide sequence: TGTGCCAGCAGGACAAGCGGGGGGGCCGGGGAGACCCAGTACTTC. This translates into CASRTSGGAGETQYF.

V gene TRBV7-9 combines with J gene TRBJ1-2, with 9 bases identical to TRBD1. V shed 5 bases, J shed 0 bases, and the junction held 10 bases outside the gene matches. The CDR3 runs 17 residues. In germline, CDR1 is SEHNR, CDR2 FQNEAQ (reference sequence). CDR3 in DNA: TGTGCCAGCAGCCCGGTCCCGGGACAGGGATCTAACTATGGCTACACCTTC. Its protein product is CASSPVPGQGSNYGYTF.

The gene calls are TRBV28 and TRBJ1-5; D call uncertain. The V and J ends lost 3 bases and 7 bases respectively, with 13 bases between them. CDR3 length: 14 residues. CDR1 is MDHEN, CDR2 SYDVKM, per germline. The CDR3 coding sequence is TGTGCCAGCAGTTTGCCCCGGGGTGAACAGCCCCAGCATTTT. Translated: CASSLPRGEQPQHF.

The J gene is TRBJ2-3, the V gene TRBV14, with TRBD2 as a possible D gene (6 bases). Trimming pared 1 base from V and 3 bases from J, leaving 8 bases between. CDR1 and CDR2 from the germline V gene are SGHDN and FVKESK. CDR3 length: 14 residues. The CDR3 sequence is CASSQVRETDTQYF. The CDR3, as DNA: TGTGCCAGCAGCCAAGTTCGGGAGACAGATACGCAGTATTTT.

This clone was observed a few times. The V gene is TRBV27, the J gene TRBJ1-2; 7 nucleotides agree with TRBD1. CDR1 is MNHEY and CDR2 is SMNVEV in the germline V gene (reference sequence). V shed 5 bases, J shed 4 bases, and the junction held 7 bases outside the gene matches. There are 14 residues in the CDR3. The CDR3 DNA reads as TGTGCCAGCAGTAACTCGGGGACAGCCTATGGCTACACCTTC. This sequence encodes CASSNSGTAYGYTF.

The V and J genes are TRBV6-6 and TRBJ2-1; 15 nucleotides align to TRBD2. The V and J ends lost 5 bases and 7 bases, in that order; junction bases with no gene match: 9. The CDR3 sequence is 17 residues long. Per germline, CDR1 MNHNY and CDR2 SVGAGI (reference sequence). The CDR3 region has the DNA TGTGCCAGCAGTCTCAGGACTAGCGGGGGGGCGGATAATGAGCAGTTCTTC. Its translation is CASSLRTSGGADNEQFF.

The gene calls are TRBV29-1 and TRBJ2-1; D might be TRBD2 (5 bases). Germline lookup yields CDR1 SQVTM and CDR2 ANQGSEA. The CDR3 is 16 amino acids. V lost 6 bases, J lost 1 base, and 19 bases lay in between. The CDR3 region is CSVLMTLASSYNEQFF. In nucleotides, the CDR3 is TGCAGCGTGCTAATGACCCTAGCCTCGTCCTACAATGAGCAGTTCTTC.

V and J are TRBV11-3 and TRBJ2-3; 11 bases line up with TRBD1. CDR1 and CDR2 from the germline V gene are SGHNT and YENEEA. Trimming took 4 bases from V and 6 from J; bases not matched to a gene: 3. CDR3 size: 14 residues. The DNA of the CDR3 is TGTGCCAGCAGCTCGGGACAGGGGGTTGATACGCAGTATTTT. Protein: CASSSGQGVDTQYF.

This chain connects TRBV30 to TRBJ1-4; D ambiguous. V shed 3 bases and J shed 6 bases, with 8 bases lying between them. Germline V gives CDR1 GTSNPN, CDR2 SVGIG (reference sequence). The CDR3 has 12 amino acids. In nucleotides, the CDR3 is TGTGCCTGGAGCGATACACATGAAAAACTGTTTTTT. Protein: CAWSDTHEKLFF.

This clone was observed a single time. This chain uses TRBV15 with TRBJ1-1, with D hard to call. The CDR3 has 13 residues. Germline V CDR1 and CDR2: LNHNV, YYDKDF (reference sequence). Deletions cut 2 bases from V and 4 bases from J, with 8 bases between. The DNA for the CDR3 is TGTGCCACCAGCAGATCAGTGGTCACTGAAGCTTTCTTT. It specifies CATSRSVVTEAFF.

This chain links TRBV15 with TRBJ2-2, with D possibly being TRBD1 (6 bases). In germline, CDR1 is LNHNV, CDR2 YYDKDF (reference sequence). This CDR3 has 17 amino acids. The V end lost 0 bases, the J end lost 2 bases, and 13 bases lay between the germline ends. The CDR3 DNA reads TGTGCCACCAGCAGAGACCAGCAGGGGTTAAACACCGGGGAGCTGTTTTTT. Encoded protein: CATSRDQQGLNTGELFF.

The chain carries TRBV6-5 and TRBJ2-3; no reliable D call. Germline loops: CDR1 MNHEY, CDR2 SVGAGI. The CDR3 covers 13 residues. Trimming shortened V by 5 bases and J by 2 bases, and 8 bases separated the two germline ends. CDR3 DNA: TGTGCCAGCAGTCGTCCCCCCACAGATACGCAGTATTTT. The encoded protein is CASSRPPTDTQYF.

This clone was counted a few times. The chain is built from TRBV18 and TRBJ2-1; 12 bases align to TRBD2. This CDR3 has 17 residues. The ends lost 2 bases at V and 7 bases at J; junction bases unmatched: 9. Per the germline V gene, CDR1 is KGHSH and CDR2 is LQKENI. This CDR3 reads CASSPLLLAGGENEQFF. The CDR3 region has the DNA TGTGCCAGCTCACCATTGTTACTAGCGGGGGGCGAAAATGAGCAGTTCTTC.

The chain joins TRBV11-2 to TRBJ2-7; the match to TRBD1 covers 8 bases. V shed 5 bases and J 0 bases; nucleotides not matched to a gene: 12. CDR1 SGHAT and CDR2 FQNNGV come from the germline V gene. The CDR3 totals 17 residues. The CDR3 spells CASSRTFRGLSSYEQYF. CDR3 nucleotide sequence: TGTGCCAGCAGCCGGACCTTCAGGGGGCTCAGCTCCTACGAGCAGTACTTC.

The rearrangement uses TRBV27 and TRBJ2-5; 7 bases match TRBD2. The CDR3 consists of 16 residues. Germline lookup yields CDR1 MNHEY and CDR2 SMNVEV (reference sequence). Germline trimming cut 6 bases from V and 1 base from J; bases unmatched to any gene: 11. CDR3 coding DNA: TGTGCCAGCAGCCATCAACAACTAGCGAGCCAAGAGACCCAGTACTTC. This translates into CASSHQQLASQETQYF.

The chain joins TRBV15 to TRBJ2-5, with 7 positions matching TRBD1. Germline lookup yields CDR1 LNHNV and CDR2 YYDKDF (reference sequence). Trimming at V came to 6 bases and at J to 4 bases, leaving 8 bases not matched to a gene. CDR3 length: 14 amino acids. The CDR3: CATRDRVWSETQYF. CDR3 nucleotides: TGTGCCACCAGAGACAGGGTTTGGTCAGAGACCCAGTACTTC.

This chain links TRBV21-1 with TRBJ2-1; the tabulated D call, TRBD2, remains unverified against the DNA. TRBV21-1 is designated a pseudogene. There are 20 residues in the CDR3. CDR3 in DNA: TGTGCCAGCAGCAAAGATTGCTTTTCTGGGGGGGGGCCCCCTTTCCATGAGCAGTTCTTC. Its protein product is CASSKDCFSGGGPPFHEQFF.

The chain links TRBV28 to TRBJ1-2; 12 positions agree with TRBD1. CDR1 is MDHEN and CDR2 is SYDVKM in the germline V gene. After removal of 6 bases from V and 9 bases from J, the junction contained 8 bases not matched to a gene. The CDR3 contains 14 residues. The CDR3: CASRGTGGATSYTF. CDR3 DNA sequence: TGTGCCAGCAGAGGGACAGGGGGCGCTACGAGCTACACCTTC.

This chain connects TRBV24-1 to TRBJ2-3, with D perhaps TRBD2 (5 bases). Looked up from germline, CDR1 is KGHDR and CDR2 is SFDVKD. The CDR3 has 16 residues. V was clipped by 4 bases and J by 1 base, with 14 bases between them. CDR3 DNA sequence: TGTGCCACCAGTGAGGGGTACGGGGTGGGCACAGATACGCAGTATTTT. It yields the protein CATSEGYGVGTDTQYF.